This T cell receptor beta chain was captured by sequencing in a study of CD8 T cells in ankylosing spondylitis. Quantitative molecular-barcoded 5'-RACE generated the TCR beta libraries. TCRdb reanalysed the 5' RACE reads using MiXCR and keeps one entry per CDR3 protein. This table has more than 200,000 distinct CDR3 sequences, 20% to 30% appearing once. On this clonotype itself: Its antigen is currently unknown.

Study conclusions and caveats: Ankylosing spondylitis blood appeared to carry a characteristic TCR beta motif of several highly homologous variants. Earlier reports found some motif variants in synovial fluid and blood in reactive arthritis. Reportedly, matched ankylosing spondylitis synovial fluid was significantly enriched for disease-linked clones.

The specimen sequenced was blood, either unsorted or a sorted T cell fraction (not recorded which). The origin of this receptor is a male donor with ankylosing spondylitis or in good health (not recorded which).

The CDR3 spells CASSLGGRGPGEQYF. As DNA, the CDR3 is TGTGCCAGCAGCTTAGGGGGCAGGGGGCCGGGGGAGCAGTACTTC. The rearrangement joins TRBV7-8 to TRBJ2-7, with 8 bases identical to TRBD1. V was pared by 1 base and J by 7 bases, with 9 bases of the junction left unmatched. Germline V gene lookup returns CDR1 SGHVS and CDR2 FQNEAQ. The CDR3 totals 15 residues. Looking up the rest from reference TRBV7-8 and TRBJ2-7 gives the full variable domain: GAGVSQSPRYKVAKRGQDVALRCDPISGHVSLFWYQQALGQGPEFLTYFQNEAQLDKSGLPSDRFFAERPEGSVSTLKIQRTQQEDSAVYLCASSLGGRGPGEQYFGPGTRLTVT.